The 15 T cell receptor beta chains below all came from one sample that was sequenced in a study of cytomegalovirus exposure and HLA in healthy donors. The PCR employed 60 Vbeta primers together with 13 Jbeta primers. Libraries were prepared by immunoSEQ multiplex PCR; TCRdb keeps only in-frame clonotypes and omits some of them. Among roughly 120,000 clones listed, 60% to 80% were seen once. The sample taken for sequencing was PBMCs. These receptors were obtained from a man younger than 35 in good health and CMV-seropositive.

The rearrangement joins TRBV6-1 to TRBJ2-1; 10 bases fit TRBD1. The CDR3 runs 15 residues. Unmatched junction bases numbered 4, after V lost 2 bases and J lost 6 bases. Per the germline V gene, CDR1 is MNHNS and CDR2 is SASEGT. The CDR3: CASSEFGTGVNEQFF. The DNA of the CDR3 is TGTGCCAGCAGTGAATTTGGGACAGGGGTCAATGAGCAGTTCTTC.

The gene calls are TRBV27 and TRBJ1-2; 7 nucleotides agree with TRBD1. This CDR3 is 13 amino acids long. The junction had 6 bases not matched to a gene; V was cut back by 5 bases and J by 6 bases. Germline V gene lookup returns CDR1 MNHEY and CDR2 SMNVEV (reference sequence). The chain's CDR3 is CASSQTGRNGYTF. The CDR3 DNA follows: TGTGCCAGCAGTCAGACAGGGAGGAATGGCTACACCTTC.

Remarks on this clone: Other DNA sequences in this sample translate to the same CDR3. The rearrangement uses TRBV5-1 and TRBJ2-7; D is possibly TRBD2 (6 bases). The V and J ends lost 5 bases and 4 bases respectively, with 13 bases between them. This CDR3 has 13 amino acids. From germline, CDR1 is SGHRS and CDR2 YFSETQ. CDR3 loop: CASSREVGYEQYF. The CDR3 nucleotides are TGCGCCAGCAGTAGGGAGGTTGGTTACGAGCAGTACTTC. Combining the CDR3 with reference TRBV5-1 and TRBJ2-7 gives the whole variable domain KAGVTQTPRYLIKTRGQQVTLSCSPISGHRSVSWYQQTPGQGLQFLFEYFSETQRNKGNFPGRFSGRQFSNSRSEMNVSTLELGDSALYLCASSREVGYEQYFGPGTRLTVT.

The CDR3, as DNA: TGTGCCAGCAGTGATACTAAGGCGGGGGGCTACACCTTC. Amino acids: CASSDTKAGGYTF. This sequence joins TRBV2 and TRBJ1-2; D ambiguous. Between the trimmed V and J ends, which lost 3 bases and 8 bases, there was a span of 13 bases. Per germline, CDR1 SNHLY and CDR2 FYNNEI. This CDR3 has 13 residues.

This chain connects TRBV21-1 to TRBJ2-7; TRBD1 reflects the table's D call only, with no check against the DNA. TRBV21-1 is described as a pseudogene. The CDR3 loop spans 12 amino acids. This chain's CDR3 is CASSGRSYEQYV. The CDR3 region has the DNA TGTGCCAGCTCAGGTCGCTCCTACGAGCAGTACGTC.

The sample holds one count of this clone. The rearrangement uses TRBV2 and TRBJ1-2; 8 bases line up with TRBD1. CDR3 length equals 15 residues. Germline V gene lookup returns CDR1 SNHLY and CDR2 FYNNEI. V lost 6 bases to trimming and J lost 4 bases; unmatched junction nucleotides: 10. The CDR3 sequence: CASSGTGHYGYGYTF. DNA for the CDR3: TGTGCCAGCAGCGGGACAGGACATTACGGCTATGGCTACACCTTC.

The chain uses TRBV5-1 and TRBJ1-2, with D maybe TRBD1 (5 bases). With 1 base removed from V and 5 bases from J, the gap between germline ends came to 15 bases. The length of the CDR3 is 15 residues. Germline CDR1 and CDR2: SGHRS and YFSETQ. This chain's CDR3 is CASSLFGSAGYGYTF. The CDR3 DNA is TGCGCCAGCAGCTTGTTTGGCTCGGCAGGGTATGGCTACACCTTC. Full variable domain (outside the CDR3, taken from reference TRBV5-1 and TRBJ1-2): KAGVTQTPRYLIKTRGQQVTLSCSPISGHRSVSWYQQTPGQGLQFLFEYFSETQRNKGNFPGRFSGRQFSNSRSEMNVSTLELGDSALYLCASSLFGSAGYGYTFGSGTRLTVV.

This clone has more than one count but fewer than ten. The CDR3 region is CASSSGTDYQPQHF. In nucleotides, the CDR3 is TGTGCCAGCAGTTCTGGGACAGATTACCAGCCCCAGCATTTT. The chain combines TRBV6-5 with TRBJ1-5, with 7 bases identical to TRBD1. The CDR3 has 14 residues. Germline lookup yields CDR1 MNHEY and CDR2 SVGAGI. V lost 4 bases to trimming and J lost 7 bases; unmatched junction nucleotides: 7.

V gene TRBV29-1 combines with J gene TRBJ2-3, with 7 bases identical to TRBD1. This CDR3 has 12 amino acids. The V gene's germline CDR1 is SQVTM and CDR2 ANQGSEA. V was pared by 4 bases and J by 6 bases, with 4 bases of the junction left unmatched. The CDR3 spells CSVGQGSDTQYF. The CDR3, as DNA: TGCAGCGTTGGACAGGGCAGCGATACGCAGTATTTT.

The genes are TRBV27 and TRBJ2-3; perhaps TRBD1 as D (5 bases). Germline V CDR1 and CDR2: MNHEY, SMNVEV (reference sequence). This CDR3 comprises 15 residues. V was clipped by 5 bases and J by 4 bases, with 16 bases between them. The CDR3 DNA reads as TGTGCCAGCAGTATATGGGGCGGATCGGCAGATACGCAGTATTTT. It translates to CASSIWGGSADTQYF.

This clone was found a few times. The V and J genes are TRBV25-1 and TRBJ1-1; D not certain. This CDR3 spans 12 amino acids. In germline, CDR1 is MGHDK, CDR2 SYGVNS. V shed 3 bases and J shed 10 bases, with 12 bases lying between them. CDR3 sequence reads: CASSDRFAGAFF. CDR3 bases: TGTGCCAGCAGTGATCGGTTTGCGGGAGCTTTCTTT.

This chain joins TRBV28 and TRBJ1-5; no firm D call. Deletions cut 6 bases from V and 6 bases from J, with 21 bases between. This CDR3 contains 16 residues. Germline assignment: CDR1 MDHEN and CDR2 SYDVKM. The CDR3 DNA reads TGTGCCAGCAGCCTACTCATTCCGGGTTTCGCTCAGCCCCAGCATTTT. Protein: CASSLLIPGFAQPQHF. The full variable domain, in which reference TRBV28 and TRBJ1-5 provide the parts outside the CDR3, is DVKVTQSSRYLVKRTGEKVFLECVQDMDHENMFWYRQDPGLGLRLIYFSYDVKMKEKGDIPEGYSVSREKKERFSLILESASTNQTSMYLCASSLLIPGFAQPQHFGDGTRLSIL.

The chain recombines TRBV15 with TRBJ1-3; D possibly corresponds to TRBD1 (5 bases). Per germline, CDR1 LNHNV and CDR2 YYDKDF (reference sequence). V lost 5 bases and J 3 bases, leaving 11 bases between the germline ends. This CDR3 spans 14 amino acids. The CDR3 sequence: CATSRGTVGNTIYF. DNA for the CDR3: TGTGCCACCAGCCGCGGGACCGTTGGAAACACCATATATTTT.

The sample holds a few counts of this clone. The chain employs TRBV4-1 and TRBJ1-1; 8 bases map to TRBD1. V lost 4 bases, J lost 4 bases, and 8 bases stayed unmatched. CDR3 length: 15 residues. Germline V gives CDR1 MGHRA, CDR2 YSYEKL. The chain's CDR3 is CASSLSGGAGTEAFF. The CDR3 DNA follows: TGCGCCAGCAGCCTATCAGGGGGCGCGGGCACTGAAGCTTTCTTT.

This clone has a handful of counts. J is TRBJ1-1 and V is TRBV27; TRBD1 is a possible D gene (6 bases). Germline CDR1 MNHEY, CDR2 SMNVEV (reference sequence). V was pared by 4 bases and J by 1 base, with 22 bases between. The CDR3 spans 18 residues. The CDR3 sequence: CASSSSQRPDRKNTEAFF. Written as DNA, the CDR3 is TGTGCCAGCAGTTCCTCCCAACGCCCGGACAGAAAGAACACTGAAGCTTTCTTT.